Below are 8 T cell receptor beta chains sequenced from a single sample in a study of monozygotic twins with inflammatory bowel disease (dated 2019 in TCRdb). Library creation used 5' RACE. Sequenced using an Illumina HiSeq 2500. Through TCRdb reprocessing, the reads give one entry per CDR3 protein sequence; DNA is omitted. The sample table includes approximately 400,000 distinct CDR3 sequences. About 2.5% of the sample goes to the ten largest clones. The material sequenced was blood. Receptor source: a human donor with ulcerative colitis or Crohn's disease, or a healthy co-twin of an affected twin (not recorded which).

The V gene is TRBV4-2, the J gene TRBJ1-2; the TCRdb D gene call, TRBD1, has no DNA to confirm it. Germline values: CDR1 LGHNA, CDR2 YNFKEQ. This CDR3 is built from 16 residues. The CDR3 sequence is CASSQDRSTAGYGYTF.

The chain has TRBV29-1 and TRBJ2-4; the D call from TCRdb, TRBD1, cannot be confirmed without DNA. Germline-derived CDR1 and CDR2 are SQVTM and ANQGSEA. The CDR3 has 15 amino acids. The CDR3 sequence: CSARDREFAKNIQYF.

This sequence joins TRBV20-1 and TRBJ1-6; there is no DNA to check the TCRdb D call of TRBD1. Germline V lookup: CDR1 DFQATT, CDR2 SNEGSKA (reference sequence). This CDR3 is 14 amino acids long. The CDR3 sequence: CSARDDRDNSPLHF.

The CDR3 spells CASRIGGSNEKLFF. The chain uses TRBV25-1 and TRBJ1-4; as DNA is missing, the TRBD1 call by TCRdb cannot be tested. Germline V gene data show CDR1 as MGHDK and CDR2 as SYGVNS. The CDR3 sequence is 14 residues long. Together with reference TRBV25-1 and TRBJ1-4, the CDR3 gives the full variable domain: EADIYQTPRYLVIGTGKKITLECSQTMGHDKMYWYQQDPGMELHLIHYSYGVNSTEKGDLSSESTVSRIRTEHFPLTLESARPSHTSQYLCASRIGGSNEKLFFGSGTQLSVL.

The genes are TRBV5-1 and TRBJ2-3; TCRdb's assignment of TRBD1 cannot be checked, as there is no DNA. This CDR3 comprises 14 residues. Per germline, CDR1 SGHRS and CDR2 YFSETQ. The CDR3 loop reads CTSLVRGLEDTQYF.

The chain recombines TRBV20-1 with TRBJ2-7. CDR3 size: 11 residues. Germline CDR1 DFQATT, CDR2 SNEGSKA (reference sequence). The CDR3 sequence is CSATPLYEQYF.

The chain is built from TRBV10-3 and TRBJ2-5; TCRdb selects TRBD1, and the lack of DNA leaves this call unchecked. Germline V CDR1 and CDR2: ENHRY, SYGVKD. The CDR3 has 15 residues. The CDR3 is CAISESAARGETQYF.

J is TRBJ2-3 and V is TRBV7-3; as DNA is missing, the TRBD1 call by TCRdb cannot be tested. Germline-derived CDR1 and CDR2 are SGHTA and FQGTGA. This CDR3 region has 14 residues. This chain's CDR3 is CASSLAPTTDTQYF.